The entry below gives a single TCR beta chain sequence along with its context. The record originates from a study of blood T cell repertoires in COVID-19. Data came from immunoSEQ multiplex PCR; TCRdb stores just in-frame clones and leaves some out. The sample lists a few hundred thousand clones, around 84% occurring once. CDR1 and CDR2 (germline): SGHRS, YFSETQ. V was pared by 0 bases and J by 4 bases, with 13 bases between. This CDR3 is 15 amino acids long. The V and J genes are TRBV5-1 and TRBJ1-2; D possibly corresponds to TRBD1 (5 bases). Material for sequencing was PBMCs or T cells enriched from blood (not recorded which). The clonotype originates from a woman aged 40 to 49 who had recovered from COVID-19. The CDR3 sequence is CASSLATGNSYGYTF. The CDR3 coding sequence is TGCGCCAGCAGCTTGGCCACAGGCAACTCCTATGGCTACACCTTC.